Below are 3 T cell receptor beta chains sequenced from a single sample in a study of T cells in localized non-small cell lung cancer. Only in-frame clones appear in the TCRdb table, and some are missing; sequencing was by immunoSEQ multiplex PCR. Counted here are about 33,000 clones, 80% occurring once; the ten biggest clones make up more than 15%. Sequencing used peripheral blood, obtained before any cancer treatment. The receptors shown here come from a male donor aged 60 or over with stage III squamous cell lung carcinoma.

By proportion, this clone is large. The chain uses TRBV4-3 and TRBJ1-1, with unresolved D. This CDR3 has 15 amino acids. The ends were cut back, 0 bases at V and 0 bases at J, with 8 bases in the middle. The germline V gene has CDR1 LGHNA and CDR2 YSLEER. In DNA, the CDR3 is TGCGCCAGCAGCCAAGATACGGATGTGAACACTGAAGCTTTCTTT. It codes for CASSQDTDVNTEAFF.

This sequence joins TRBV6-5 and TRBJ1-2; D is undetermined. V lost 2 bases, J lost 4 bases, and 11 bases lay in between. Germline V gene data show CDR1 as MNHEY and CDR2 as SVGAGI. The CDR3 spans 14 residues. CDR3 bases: TGTGCCAGCAGTTACGGCGGCAGTCTCTATGGCTACACCTTC. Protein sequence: CASSYGGSLYGYTF.

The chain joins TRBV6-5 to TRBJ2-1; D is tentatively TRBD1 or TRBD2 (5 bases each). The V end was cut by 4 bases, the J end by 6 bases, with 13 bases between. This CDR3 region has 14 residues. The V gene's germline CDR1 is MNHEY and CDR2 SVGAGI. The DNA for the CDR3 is TGTGCCAGCAGTTGGGACGAAACCTTCAATGAGCAGTTCTTC. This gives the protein CASSWDETFNEQFF.